This TCR beta chain came from a study of CD8 T cells in ankylosing spondylitis. TCRdb processed the 5' RACE reads anew with MiXCR; each CDR3 protein has one entry. The profile shows around 150,000 distinct CDR3 sequences, about 18% of them singletons. In its sample, this clonotype was seen many times. V lost 10 bases and J 7 bases, leaving 17 bases between the germline ends. This CDR3 contains 13 residues. CDR1 and CDR2 from the germline V gene are ENHRY and SYGVKD. The sample comprised blood, either unsorted or a sorted T cell fraction (not recorded which). This chain joins TRBV10-3 and TRBJ2-1; possible D gene TRBD2, 5 bases. The sequence was obtained from a male donor with ankylosing spondylitis or in good health (not recorded which). CDR3 amino acids: CATTGLAQNEQFF. The CDR3 nucleotides read TGTGCCACCACCGGGCTAGCCCAAAATGAGCAGTTCTTC.